These 19 T cell receptor beta chains were sequenced from one sample in a study of OX40 agonist ivuxolimab in advanced cancers. The library was built by means of the immunoSEQ multiplex PCR assay. Here the immuneACCESS table is served through TCRdb, limited to in-frame sequences with V and J called. Missing clones are a known gap in these copies; in checked studies unresolved V genes cover under half, and the rest lacks a known reason. In all, the sample holds around 99,000 clones, and 80% to 95% of those were seen once. The ten top clones hold 1.2% of the sample. Source: CD4+ or CD8+ T cells sorted from blood, taken in a trial of the OX40 agonist ivuxolimab. All receptors derive from an adult with an advanced solid tumor such as melanoma, head and neck, liver or kidney cancer.

The chain is built from TRBV6-1 and TRBJ1-4; a possible D gene is TRBD1 (5 bases). CDR3 length: 15 amino acids. Looked up from germline, CDR1 is MNHNS and CDR2 is SASEGT. Between the trimmed V and J ends, which lost 4 bases and 8 bases, there was a span of 17 bases. The CDR3 nucleotides read TGTGCCAGCAGTGTGGGGGACCGAGGTGGGGAAAAACTGTTTTTT. This encodes CASSVGDRGGEKLFF.

This clone was observed once. The genes are TRBV7-9 and TRBJ1-2; D might be TRBD1 (5 bases). CDR1 and CDR2 (germline): SEHNR, FQNEAQ (reference sequence). V lost 6 bases to trimming and J lost 5 bases, with 16 bases between them. The CDR3 loop spans 14 amino acids. Written as DNA, the CDR3 is TGTGCCAGCAGGACCGTCGGGGGGGATTATGGCTACACCTTC. This translates into CASRTVGGDYGYTF.

V is TRBV28 and J is TRBJ2-7, with 10 bases aligning to TRBD2. The CDR3 contains 17 residues. The J segment lost 3 bases and the V segment lost 5 bases, leaving 13 bases of the junction unmatched. Germline loops: CDR1 MDHEN, CDR2 SYDVKM. In DNA, the CDR3 is TGTGCCAGCAGTCTCGTAGCGGGAGGTGTTTCATTCTACGAGCAGTACTTC. Translation: CASSLVAGGVSFYEQYF.

The chain recombines TRBV5-1 with TRBJ2-2; the match to TRBD2 covers 8 bases. The CDR3 spans 15 residues. Germline V gene data show CDR1 as SGHRS and CDR2 as YFSETQ. With V trimmed by 0 bases and J by 7 bases, 5 bases remained unmatched. This CDR3 is CASSLEAGLVGELFF. DNA of the CDR3: TGCGCCAGCAGCTTGGAGGCGGGACTAGTCGGGGAGCTGTTTTTT.

This chain links TRBV5-4 with TRBJ1-1; tentatively, D is TRBD1 (5 bases). The CDR3 totals 14 residues. The germline gives CDR1 SGHNT, CDR2 YYREEE (reference sequence). V dropped 4 bases and J dropped 3 bases, with 13 bases sitting between them. In DNA form, the CDR3 reads TGTGCCAGCAGCAGGCAGGGTTACGACACTGAAGCTTTCTTT. Protein product: CASSRQGYDTEAFF.

The chain has TRBV28 and TRBJ1-2; 9 positions match TRBD1. Germline V gene lookup returns CDR1 MDHEN and CDR2 SYDVKM. The CDR3 has 16 amino acids. With V trimmed by 6 bases and J by 6 bases, 14 bases remained unmatched. This CDR3 is CASSALTRDRVNGYTF. The CDR3 DNA reads as TGTGCCAGCAGCGCTCTGACTCGGGACAGGGTCAATGGCTACACCTTC.

This chain links TRBV10-3 with TRBJ2-7; possibly TRBD2 for D (5 bases). Trimming took off 4 bases at V and 0 bases at J, with 13 bases between the two ends. Germline-derived CDR1 and CDR2 are ENHRY and SYGVKD. The CDR3 totals 15 residues. The CDR3, as DNA: TGTGCCATCAGTGTACACACCGGAGGCTCCTACGAGCAGTACTTC. Translating gives CAISVHTGGSYEQYF.

CDR3 nucleotides: TGTGCCAGCTCACCACTCGAGACAGGGGTGACCGGGGAGCTGTTTTTT. Residues: CASSPLETGVTGELFF. The rearrangement uses TRBV18 and TRBJ2-2; 8 bases align to TRBD1. The CDR3 is 16 amino acids. Germline V gives CDR1 KGHSH, CDR2 LQKENI. With V trimmed by 1 base and J by 5 bases, 6 bases remained unmatched.

V usage is TRBV18 and J usage is TRBJ2-3, with 9 bases fitting TRBD2. Germline assignment: CDR1 KGHSH and CDR2 LQKENI. The V segment lost 2 bases and the J segment 0 bases; nucleotides outside the gene matches: 6. CDR3 size: 17 residues. CDR3 nucleotides: TGTGCCAGCTCACCAAACTTGGGACTAGCTAGCACAGATACGCAGTATTTT. Encoded protein: CASSPNLGLASTDTQYF.

The chain has TRBV6-1 and TRBJ2-3; D might be TRBD1 (5 bases). The CDR3 is made up of 14 amino acids. Germline CDR1 reads MNHNS; CDR2 reads SASEGT. Trimming shortened V by 4 bases and J by 3 bases, and 11 bases separated the two germline ends. The CDR3 region is CASSASGATDTQYF. CDR3 in DNA: TGTGCCAGCAGTGCCAGTGGGGCGACAGATACGCAGTATTTT.

This rearrangement joins TRBV5-6 to TRBJ2-7; 9 bases align to TRBD1. The germline CDR1 and CDR2 sequences are SGHDT and YYEEEE. Trimming took 0 bases from V and 3 from J; bases not matched to a gene: 10. The CDR3 sequence is 17 residues long. The DNA of the CDR3 is TGTGCCAGCAGCTTGGACCATACGGGACAGGGATTCTACGAGCAGTACTTC. This gives the protein CASSLDHTGQGFYEQYF.

The rearrangement joins TRBV6-5 to TRBJ2-5; 10 bases are shared with TRBD2. Germline CDR1 and CDR2: MNHEY and SVGAGI. V lost 4 bases to trimming and J lost 5 bases; unmatched junction nucleotides: 10. CDR3 size: 16 residues. The CDR3 spells CASSFSSGRAAETQYF. Here the CDR3 DNA reads TGTGCCAGCAGTTTTTCAAGCGGGAGGGCAGCGGAGACCCAGTACTTC.

CDR3 protein: CASSLGRGRTQYF. DNA for the CDR3: TGTGCCAGCAGCTTAGGTCGGGGGAGGACCCAGTACTTC. The genes are TRBV13 and TRBJ2-5; D is perhaps TRBD2 (6 bases). The CDR3 spans 13 residues. CDR1 is PRHDT, CDR2 FYEKMQ, per germline (reference sequence). Between the trimmed V and J ends, which lost 0 bases and 7 bases, there was a span of 9 bases.

The chain combines TRBV23-1 with TRBJ2-1; 7 nucleotides line up with TRBD1. TRBV23-1 is an ORF; its function is uncertain. This CDR3 is 17 amino acids long. After removal of 0 bases from V and 15 bases from J, the junction contained 20 bases not matched to a gene. The CDR3 nucleotides are TGCGCCAGCAGTCAATCACCAACCAAACCGGGACAGAGAAATCGGTTCTTC. As protein: CASSQSPTKPGQRNRFF.

The J gene is TRBJ1-2, the V gene TRBV20-1; D call uncertain. V lost 6 bases and J lost 5, with 4 bases in between. CDR1 and CDR2 from the germline V gene are DFQATT and SNEGSKA (reference sequence). CDR3 size: 9 residues. The CDR3 DNA reads TGCAGTGCCCCATATGGCTACACCTTC. This translates into CSAPYGYTF.

The V gene is TRBV11-2, the J gene TRBJ1-5; no clear D gene. CDR3 length: 14 amino acids. Per germline, CDR1 SGHAT and CDR2 FQNNGV. The germline V and J ends were trimmed by 0 bases and 7 bases, with 10 bases remaining between them. This CDR3 reads CASSLDPGTQPQHF. DNA for the CDR3: TGTGCCAGCAGCTTAGATCCGGGTACACAGCCCCAGCATTTT. The complete variable domain, with remaining parts taken from reference TRBV11-2 and TRBJ1-5, reads EAGVAQSPRYKIIEKRQSVAFWCNPISGHATLYWYQQILGQGPKLLIQFQNNGVVDDSQLPKDRFSAERLKGVDSTLKIQPAKLEDSAVYLCASSLDPGTQPQHFGDGTRLSIL.

The V and J genes are TRBV7-3 and TRBJ2-3, with 10 positions matching TRBD2. The V segment lost 2 bases and the J segment 3 bases; nucleotides outside the gene matches: 2. The CDR3 contains 15 residues. The V gene's germline CDR1 is SGHTA and CDR2 FQGTGA. The CDR3 loop reads CASSLPTSGTDTQYF. The CDR3 region has the DNA TGTGCCAGCAGCTTACCGACTAGCGGGACAGATACGCAGTATTTT. The whole variable domain, filled in from reference TRBV7-3 and TRBJ2-3, reads GAGVSQTPSNKVTEKGKYVELRCDPISGHTALYWYRQSLGQGPEFLIYFQGTGAADDSGLPNDRFFAVRPEGSVSTLKIQRTERGDSAVYLCASSLPTSGTDTQYFGPGTRLTVL.

V usage is TRBV19 and J usage is TRBJ1-2; D gene uncertain. Trimming took off 3 bases at V and 8 bases at J, with 13 bases between the two ends. CDR1 LNHDA and CDR2 SQIVND come from the germline V gene (reference sequence). This CDR3 region has 13 residues. The CDR3 here is CASSISGSGGYTF. The CDR3 region has the DNA TGTGCCAGTAGTATTTCGGGGTCTGGGGGCTACACCTTC.

The chain links TRBV18 to TRBJ1-5, with TRBD1 matching 8 bases. The trim removed 5 bases at V and 5 bases at J, leaving 8 bases unmatched. The CDR3 consists of 15 residues. The germline V gene has CDR1 KGHSH and CDR2 LQKENI. CDR3 region: CASSSNGQGYQPQHF. The DNA for the CDR3 is TGTGCCAGCTCATCGAATGGACAGGGATATCAGCCCCAGCATTTT.